This T cell receptor beta chain was obtained from a study of shared clonotypes between healthy human individuals. General study points: Depth of sequencing was expected to influence donor clonotype sharing.

On this clone: The antigen is not known.

Measured with immunoSEQ multiplex PCR; TCRdb has only the in-frame clones, and not every one. The sample contains 450,000 to 500,000 clones, 79% of which appear only once. Trimming cost V 3 bases and J 2 bases, with 8 bases left between them. The length of the CDR3 is 13 residues. The germline V gene encodes CDR1 SGDLS and CDR2 YYNGEE. This chain joins TRBV9 and TRBJ1-1; D is unresolved. The clonotype comes from a woman aged 40-49 years in good health. Some clones in this sample may be carry-over from other donors' samples. The sequenced material came from PBMCs. The CDR3 region is CASSAAPNTEAFF. The CDR3 bases are TGTGCCAGCAGCGCGGCCCCTAACACTGAAGCTTTCTTT.